The TCR beta chain described here comes from a study of identical twins. TCRdb re-derived calls from the 5' RACE reads in MiXCR, one entry per CDR3 protein. This table has 1.5 million to 2 million distinct CDR3 sequences, under 35% appearing once. This clonotype was observed a few times. Material for sequencing was cord blood. The TCR comes from a newborn girl in good health.

The CDR3 nucleotides read TGTGCCAGCAGTTACGGACAGGGGGCTCAAGAGACCCAGTACTTC. The encoded protein is CASSYGQGAQETQYF. The gene calls are TRBV6-2 or TRBV6-3 and TRBJ2-5; 11 positions match TRBD1. This CDR3 has 15 amino acids. V dropped 2 bases and J dropped 2; count of bases not matched to a gene: 1. The germline gives CDR1 MNHEY, CDR2 SVGEGT.